This T cell receptor (beta chain) was identified during a study of regulatory T cells in long-lasting Graves disease. Time point reported: newly diagnosed GD, antithyroid drugs for less than 3 months. RNA isolated from PBMCs was used to make the TCR library. Peripheral blood, around 9.9 milliliters per patient, was collected in EDTA tubes. Study-level results: The TCR repertoire of persistent Graves' patients was less diverse than that of newly diagnosed ones.

The CDR3 contains 15 residues. The V gene's germline CDR1 is SQVTM and CDR2 ANQGSEA. The V end lost 0 bases, the J end lost 2 bases, and 13 bases lay between the germline ends. Concerning this clonotype itself: The antigen is unknown.

Library construction for TCR beta used iRepertoire HTBI primers and Arm-PCR of CDR3 regions. TCRdb reprocessed the multiplex PCR reads via MiXCR and lists one record per CDR3 protein. The sample gives just over 600,000 distinct CDR3 sequences, about 15% of which show up once; 18% is in the top ten. The sample was also reused in another study, on T cells in Graves' hyperthyroidism and ophthalmopathy. That source reports: When the TCR CDR3 underwent first-round RT-PCR, the HTBI primer set was used.

This TCR was sampled from a woman aged 25 to 45 with Graves disease. The specimen comprised peripheral blood mononuclear cells (PBMCs), sampled at new diagnosis, from a patient treated with antithyroid drugs. The chain employs TRBV29-1 and TRBJ2-5; TRBD2 is a possible D gene (5 bases). CDR3 bases: TGCAGCGTTGAAGATCCGGGGTCGGCACAAGAGACCCAGTACTTC. It specifies CSVEDPGSAQETQYF.